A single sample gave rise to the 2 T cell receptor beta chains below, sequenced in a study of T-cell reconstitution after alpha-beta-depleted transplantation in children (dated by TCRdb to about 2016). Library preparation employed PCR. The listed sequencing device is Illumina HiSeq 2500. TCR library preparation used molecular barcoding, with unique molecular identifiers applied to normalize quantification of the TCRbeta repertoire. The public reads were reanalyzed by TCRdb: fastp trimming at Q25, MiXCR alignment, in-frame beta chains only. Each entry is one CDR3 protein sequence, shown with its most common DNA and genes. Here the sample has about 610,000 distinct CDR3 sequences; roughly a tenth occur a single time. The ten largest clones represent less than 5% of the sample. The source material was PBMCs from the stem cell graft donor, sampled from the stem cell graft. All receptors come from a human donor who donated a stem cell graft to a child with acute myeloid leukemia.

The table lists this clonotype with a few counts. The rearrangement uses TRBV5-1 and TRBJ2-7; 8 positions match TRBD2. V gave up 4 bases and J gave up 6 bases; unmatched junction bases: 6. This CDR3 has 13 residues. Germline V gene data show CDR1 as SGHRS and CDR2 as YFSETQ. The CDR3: CASSEAGALEQYF. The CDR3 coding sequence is TGCGCCAGCAGCGAAGCGGGAGCACTCGAGCAGTACTTC.

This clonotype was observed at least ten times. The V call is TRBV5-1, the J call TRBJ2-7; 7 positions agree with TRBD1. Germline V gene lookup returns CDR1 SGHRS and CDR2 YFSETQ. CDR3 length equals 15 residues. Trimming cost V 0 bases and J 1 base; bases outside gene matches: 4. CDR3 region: CASSLAQGSSYEQYF. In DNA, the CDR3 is TGCGCCAGCAGCTTGGCACAGGGGTCTTCCTACGAGCAGTACTTC.